Below, one TCR beta chain is given with its context. No antigen is known for it. Donors in the study were healthy people who gave bone marrow. The sample belongs to a study of cytomegalovirus exposure and HLA in healthy donors. In the PCR, 60 Vbeta and 13 Jbeta primers were used. The authors' processing: In a later analysis, roughly 10 million of tens of millions of unique beta chains occurred in at least two donors. Only in-frame clones appear in the TCRdb table, and some are missing; sequencing was by immunoSEQ multiplex PCR. For V, J and clone size, that table is used; D and trimming come from the DNA. The data show under 95,000 clones, 75% seen once. CDR1 and CDR2 (germline): SGDLS, YYNGEE. Trimming cost V 4 bases and J 2 bases, with 15 bases left between them. This CDR3 is built from 15 residues. Study-level findings and limits: Later analysis indicated greater clonal expansion among HLA-associated TCR beta chains than among equally common other chains.

The sample was PBMCs. The sequence came from a man aged 40-55 years in good health and CMV-seronegative. V is TRBV9 and J is TRBJ1-2; D is perhaps TRBD1 (5 bases). The CDR3 bases are TGTGCCAGCAGCCCTAGTGCACAGGTAAACTATGGCTACACCTTC. This sequence encodes CASSPSAQVNYGYTF.